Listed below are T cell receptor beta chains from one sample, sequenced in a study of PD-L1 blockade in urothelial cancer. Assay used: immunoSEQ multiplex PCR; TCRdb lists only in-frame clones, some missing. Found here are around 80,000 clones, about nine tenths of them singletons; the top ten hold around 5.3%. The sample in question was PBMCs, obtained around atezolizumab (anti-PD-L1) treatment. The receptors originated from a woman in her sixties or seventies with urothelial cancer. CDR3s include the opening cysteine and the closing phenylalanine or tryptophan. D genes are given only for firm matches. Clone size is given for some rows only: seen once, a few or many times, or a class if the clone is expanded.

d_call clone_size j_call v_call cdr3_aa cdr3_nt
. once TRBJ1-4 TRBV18 CASSARLGVNEKLFF TGTGCCAGCTCGGCGAGGTTAGGAGTTAATGAAAAACTGTTTTTT
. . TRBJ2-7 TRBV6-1 CASSGTWERTREQYF TGTGCCAGCAGTGGGACATGGGAACGGACCAGGGAGCAGTACTTC
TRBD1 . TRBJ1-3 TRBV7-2 CASSADRGWGNTIYF TGTGCCAGCAGCGCGGACAGGGGGTGGGGAAACACCATATATTTT
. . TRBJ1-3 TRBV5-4 CASSFGTGNTIYF TGTGCCAGCAGCTTCGGGACTGGAAACACCATATATTTT
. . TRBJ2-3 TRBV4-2 CASSPGGNTDTQYF TGTGCCAGCAGCCCCGGCGGGAACACAGATACGCAGTATTTT
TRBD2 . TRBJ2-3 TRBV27 CASSSGRTDTQYF TGTGCCAGCAGTAGCGGGAGAACAGATACGCAGTATTTT
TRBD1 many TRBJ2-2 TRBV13 CASSWGDRDTGELFF TGTGCCAGCAGCTGGGGGGACAGGGACACCGGGGAGCTGTTTTTT
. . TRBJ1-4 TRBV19 CASSISGGGREKLFF TGTGCCAGTAGTATTAGTGGGGGCGGAAGGGAAAAACTGTTTTTT
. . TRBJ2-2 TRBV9 CASSVGASRTGELFF TGTGCCAGCAGCGTAGGAGCTAGTCGCACCGGGGAGCTGTTTTTT
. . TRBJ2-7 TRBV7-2 CASSPDYRSYEQYF TGTGCCAGCAGCCCGGACTACCGTTCCTACGAGCAGTACTTC
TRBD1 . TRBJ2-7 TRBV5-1 CASSSGTGSYEQYF TGCGCCAGCAGCTCAGGGACAGGTAGTTACGAGCAGTACTTC
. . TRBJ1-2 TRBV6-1 CASSEVPPGDVYGYTF TGTGCCAGCAGTGAAGTACCTCCGGGGGACGTCTATGGCTACACCTTC
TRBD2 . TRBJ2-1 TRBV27 CASSPRRTSGRMKFF TGTGCCAGCAGTCCACGCAGGACTAGCGGGAGAATGAAGTTCTTC
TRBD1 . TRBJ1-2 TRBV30 CAWSRGSGRGYTF TGTGCCTGGAGCAGGGGGTCAGGGCGTGGCTACACCTTC
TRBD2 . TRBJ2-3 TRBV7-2 CASSLAPIRAGGDTDTQYF TGTGCCAGCAGCTTAGCCCCTATCCGAGCGGGGGGCGATACAGATACGCAGTATTTT
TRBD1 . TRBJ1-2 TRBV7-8 CASSLGQGAGGYTF TGTGCCAGCAGCTTGGGGCAGGGGGCGGGTGGCTACACCTTC
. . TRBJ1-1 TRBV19 CASSIDSTPGVAEAFF TGTGCCAGTAGTATAGATTCAACACCTGGAGTGGCTGAAGCTTTCTTT
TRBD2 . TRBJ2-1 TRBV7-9 CASSLGGLVRGNEQFF TGTGCCAGCAGCTTAGGTGGACTAGTGAGAGGCAATGAGCAGTTCTTC
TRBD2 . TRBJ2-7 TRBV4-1 CASSQAHGGRATSYEQYF TGCGCCAGCAGCCAAGCGCACGGCGGGAGGGCCACCTCCTACGAGCAGTACTTC
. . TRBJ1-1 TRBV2 CASSERGQGNTEAFF TGTGCCAGCAGTGAAAGAGGCCAGGGTAACACTGAAGCTTTCTTT
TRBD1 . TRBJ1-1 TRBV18 CASSPLRLTGSAEAFF TGTGCCAGCTCACCGCTGCGGTTGACAGGGTCGGCTGAAGCTTTCTTT
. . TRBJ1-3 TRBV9 CASSPTGTLSSGNTIYF TGTGCCAGTTCTCCTACCGGGACACTGAGTTCGGGAAACACCATATATTTT
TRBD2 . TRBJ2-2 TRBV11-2 CASSISGRANTGELFF TGTGCCAGCAGCATTAGCGGGAGGGCGAACACCGGGGAGCTGTTTTTT
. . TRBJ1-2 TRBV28 CASSLLGGGRLGGHYGYTF TGTGCCAGCAGTTTATTAGGCGGCGGACGTCTAGGGGGACACTATGGCTACACCTTC
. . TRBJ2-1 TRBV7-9 CASSSQRTIYNEQFF TGTGCCAGCAGCTCCCAAAGGACTATTTACAATGAGCAGTTCTTC
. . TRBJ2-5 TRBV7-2 CASSFQIAYRVQETQYF TGTGCCAGCAGCTTCCAAATAGCGTACCGGGTGCAAGAGACCCAGTACTTC
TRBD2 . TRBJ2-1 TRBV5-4 CASSLNGGELNEQFF TGTGCCAGCAGCTTGAACGGGGGGGAATTAAATGAGCAGTTCTTC
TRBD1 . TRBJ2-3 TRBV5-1 CASKGQALDTQYF TGCGCCAGCAAGGGACAGGCCTTAGATACGCAGTATTTT
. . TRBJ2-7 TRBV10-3 CAISGGRTYEQYF TGTGCCATCAGTGGTGGCAGAACCTACGAGCAGTACTTC
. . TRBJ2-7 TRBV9 CASSGQDPYEQYF TGTGCCAGCAGCGGACAGGACCCCTACGAGCAGTACTTC
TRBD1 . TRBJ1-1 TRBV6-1 CASRFRDRDTEVFF TGTGCCAGCAGATTCCGGGACAGAGACACTGAAGTTTTCTTT
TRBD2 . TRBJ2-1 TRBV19 CASSIALAGNNEQFF TGTGCCAGTAGTATAGCACTAGCGGGGAACAATGAGCAGTTCTTC
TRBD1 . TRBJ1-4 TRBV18 CASSPYGTGGLATNEKLFF TGTGCCAGCTCACCTTACGGGACAGGGGGACTTGCAACTAATGAAAAACTGTTTTTT
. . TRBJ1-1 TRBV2 CASSDSAGLIFTEAFF TGTGCCAGCAGTGATTCGGCAGGGCTAATTTTTACTGAAGCTTTCTTT
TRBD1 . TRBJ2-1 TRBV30 CAWSGGQLTSYNEQFF TGTGCCTGGAGTGGGGGACAGCTTACCTCCTACAATGAGCAGTTCTTC
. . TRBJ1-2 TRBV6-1 CASSEGVGDRVYRGYTF TGTGCCAGCAGTGAAGGGGTAGGGGATCGTGTTTATCGCGGCTACACCTTC
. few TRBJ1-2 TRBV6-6 CASSYGPGVYGYTF TGTGCCAGCAGTTACGGGCCGGGAGTCTATGGCTACACCTTC
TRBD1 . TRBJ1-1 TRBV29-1 CSVGTGGSMNTEAFF TGCAGCGTTGGGACAGGGGGGTCCATGAACACTGAAGCTTTCTTT
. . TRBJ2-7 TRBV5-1 CASSLVDSSYEQYF TGCGCCAGCAGCTTGGTGGACAGTTCCTACGAGCAGTACTTC
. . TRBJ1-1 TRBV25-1 CASSGEEAFF TGTGCCAGCAGTGGCGAGGAAGCTTTCTTT
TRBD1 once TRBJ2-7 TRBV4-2 CATRTGGGEQYF TGTGCCACCAGGACAGGGGGTGGAGAGCAGTACTTC
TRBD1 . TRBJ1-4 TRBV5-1 CASSLGQGALTNEKLFF TGCGCCAGCAGCTTGGGACAGGGGGCTCTTACTAATGAAAAACTGTTTTTT
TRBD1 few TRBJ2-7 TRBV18 CASSGQGYEQYF TGTGCCAGCTCCGGACAGGGCTACGAGCAGTACTTC
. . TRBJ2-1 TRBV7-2 CASSLALYNEQFF TGTGCCAGCAGCTTAGCACTTTACAATGAGCAGTTCTTC
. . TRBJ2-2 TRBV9 CASSVDIGVNGELFF TGTGCCAGCAGCGTAGACATCGGGGTGAACGGGGAGCTGTTTTTT
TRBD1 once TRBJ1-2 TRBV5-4 CASSTGQGGYGYTF TGTGCCAGCAGCACGGGACAGGGGGGATATGGCTACACCTTC
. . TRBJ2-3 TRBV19 CASSGGPTDTQYF TGTGCCAGTAGCGGGGGACCCACAGATACGCAGTATTTT
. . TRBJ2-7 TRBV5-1 CASRKGGDYEQYF TGCGCCAGCAGAAAAGGGGGTGACTACGAGCAGTACTTC
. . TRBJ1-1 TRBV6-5 CASSYSFAGRRAEAFF TGTGCCAGCAGTTACTCTTTCGCAGGGCGGAGGGCTGAAGCTTTCTTT
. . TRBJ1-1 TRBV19 CASSIGVTSAEAFF TGTGCCAGTAGTATAGGTGTGACATCGGCTGAAGCTTTCTTT
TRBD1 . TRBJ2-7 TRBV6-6 CASSPRSGTGEAEQYF TGTGCCAGCAGTCCTCGGTCCGGGACAGGGGAGGCCGAGCAGTACTTC
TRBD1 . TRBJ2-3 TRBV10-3 CAISDHTGQGGTDTQYF TGTGCCATCAGTGACCATACTGGACAGGGTGGAACAGATACGCAGTATTTT
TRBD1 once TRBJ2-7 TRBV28 CASSLPHLGQGPQYF TGTGCCAGCAGTTTACCCCACCTTGGACAGGGACCACAGTACTTC
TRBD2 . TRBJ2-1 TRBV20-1 CSARGDNEQFF TGCAGTGCACGGGGGGACAATGAGCAGTTCTTC
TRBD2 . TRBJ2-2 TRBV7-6 CASSRSSGGATGELFF TGTGCCAGCAGTCGGTCTAGCGGGGGGGCCACCGGGGAGCTGTTTTTT
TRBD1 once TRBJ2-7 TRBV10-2 CASGRTGGYEQYF TGCGCCAGCGGGCGGACAGGGGGTTACGAGCAGTACTTC
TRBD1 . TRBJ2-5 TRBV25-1 CASSATGTGLGETQYF TGTGCCAGCAGTGCTACCGGGACAGGGCTCGGAGAGACCCAGTACTTC